This T cell receptor beta chain was identified in a study of blood T cell repertoires in COVID-19. The CDR3 sequence is 15 residues long. The germline V gene encodes CDR1 MDHEN and CDR2 SYDVKM. The V gene end was trimmed by 4 bases and the J gene end by 1 base; junction bases not matched to a gene: 6. Using immunoSEQ multiplex PCR, the repertoire was profiled, and TCRdb retains in-frame clones only, with some absent. The table has about 410,000 clones, about 91% seen once. Sequencing was performed on peripheral blood. This TCR was sampled from a middle-aged woman with COVID-19, enrolled during active disease. This chain uses TRBV28 with TRBJ2-5; TRBD2 aligns across 7 bases. CDR3 residues: CASSWQLASQETQYF. The CDR3 nucleotides read TGTGCCAGCAGTTGGCAACTAGCGTCCCAAGAGACCCAGTACTTC.